This T cell receptor (beta chain) was identified in a study of identifying expanded T cells in peripheral blood. Study conclusions and caveats: Technical replicates showed 0.9 to 1.5 changed clones; approximately 2 weeks about 16; four weeks 19.

This CDR3 has 18 amino acids. Germline V gives CDR1 MGHRA, CDR2 YSYEKL. J gave up 7 bases and V 3 bases, and 17 bases lay outside the gene matches. Measured with immunoSEQ multiplex PCR; TCRdb has only the in-frame clones, and not every one. This sample has approximately 85,000 clones, with approximately 90% found just once. A word on this clone: Its antigen remains unknown.

This TCR derives from a person aged 18 to 70 in good health. J is TRBJ2-1 and V is TRBV4-1; 8 bases fit TRBD1. The specimen sequenced was blood. The CDR3 loop is CASSHLSVGTGADNEQFF. The DNA for the CDR3 is TGCGCCAGCAGCCATCTCAGCGTAGGGACAGGAGCGGATAATGAGCAGTTCTTC.